This T cell receptor (beta chain) was sequenced in a study of shared T cell receptors in the human thymus. With 0 bases removed from V and 1 base from J, the gap between germline ends came to 9 bases. The CDR3 has 16 residues. Germline V CDR1 and CDR2: LNHNV, YYDKDF (reference sequence). The repertoire was sequenced with immunoSEQ multiplex PCR; TCRdb's copy has only in-frame clones and lacks some. This table has hundreds of thousands of clones, about 90% appearing once. The sample was also reused in another study, on human thymus T cells.

The chain has TRBV15 and TRBJ2-2; no clear D gene. This clonotype was sampled from a boy under three years old with a congenital heart defect. Sequenced material: thymocytes. The CDR3 sequence: CATSRDLLRNTGELFF. The CDR3 bases are TGTGCCACCAGCAGAGATTTACTGCGGAACACCGGGGAGCTGTTTTTT.